This T cell receptor (beta chain) came from a study of T cell repertoires in cytomegalovirus infection (dated by TCRdb to about 2019). About the investigation overall: Because public TCR beta signatures pointed to carriage of CMV infection together with the matching HLA type, the HLA type of each donor mattered for the analysis.

Sequenced using an Illumina HiSeq 1500. The public reads were reprocessed in TCRdb via fastp at Q25 and MiXCR, keeping in-frame beta chains. Entries that share a CDR3 protein sequence are merged under the most common genes and DNA. In all, the sample holds around 450,000 distinct CDR3 sequences, and approximately 30% of those were seen once. The ten largest clones represent approximately 15% of the sample. From its cysteine to its phenylalanine, the CDR3 spans 13 amino acids. The read is trimmed to its CDR3 DNA, 39 bases read in frame from base 1. The germline V gene sets CDR1 to SGHTA and CDR2 to FQGNSA. V drops 3 bases and J drops 3 bases, leaving 8 bases in between. On the study overall, not on this receptor specifically: The ex vivo response was dominated by HLA-C-restricted CMV-specific TCR beta clonotypes, which also provided the single most frequent clonotype in two of eight donors. Carriers of CMV infection plus the relevant HLA type were discriminated by the cumulative frequency of public TCR beta family members in the study cohort and in an independent approximately 400-donor cohort.

This clonotype was counted only a few times. No cognate antigen has been identified for it. There are no base qualities to consult, and no much larger clone falls within one base. This chain joins TRBV7-2 to TRBJ1-1; no D gene call is confident. The clonotype was recovered from a human donor in good health (CMV status not recorded). Some clones in this sample may be carry-over from other donors' samples. Source material: PBMCs. The CDR3 is CASSFRRDTEAFF. The sequence in DNA is TGTGCCAGCAGCTTTCGCCGTGACACTGAAGCTTTCTTT.